One and the same sample provided the 20 T cell receptor beta chains below, sequenced in a study of blood T cell repertoires in COVID-19. Clones were sequenced by immunoSEQ multiplex PCR, and TCRdb holds only the in-frame ones, with some missing. Among roughly 320,000 clones listed, about 88% were seen once. Sample: peripheral blood. The receptors originated from a man between 65 and 80 years old with acute or convalescent COVID-19.

Only a few counts were recorded for this clone. The sample carries other DNA sequences with the same CDR3. This chain connects TRBV5-5 to TRBJ2-5; the match to TRBD1 covers 8 bases. The CDR3 covers 14 residues. Germline V lookup: CDR1 SGHKS, CDR2 YYEKEE (reference sequence). V shed 0 bases, J shed 5 bases, and the junction held 3 bases outside the gene matches. The CDR3 protein is CASSLAGTGETQYF. CDR3 sequence (DNA): TGTGCCAGCAGCTTGGCCGGGACAGGTGAGACCCAGTACTTC.

The chain uses TRBV6-5 and TRBJ2-7; D is possibly TRBD1 (6 bases). Trimming removed 6 bases from V and 3 bases from J, with 15 bases in between. Germline CDR1 reads MNHEY; CDR2 reads SVGAGI. There are 14 residues in the CDR3. CDR3 loop: CASSPRDIHYEQYF. As DNA, the CDR3 is TGTGCCAGCAGCCCCCGGGACATACACTACGAGCAGTACTTC.

The V call is TRBV19, the J call TRBJ1-4; 7 positions agree with TRBD1. The CDR3 runs 15 residues. V shed 5 bases, J shed 5 bases, and the junction held 8 bases outside the gene matches. CDR1 and CDR2 (germline): LNHDA, SQIVND (reference sequence). As DNA, the CDR3 is TGTGCCAGTAGTCTCCGGACAGGTTTAAATGAAAAACTGTTTTTT. Translating gives CASSLRTGLNEKLFF.

Concerning this clone: A read error may account for a junction end that differs from germline. Other DNA sequences in the same sample also yield this CDR3. This chain connects TRBV9 to TRBJ2-1; either TRBD1 or TRBD2 may fit D (5 bases each). Germline V CDR1 and CDR2: SGDLS, YYNGEE. The CDR3 runs 13 residues. CDR3 protein: CASSVPGKGEQFF. The DNA for the CDR3 is TGTGCCAGTAGCGTTCCAGGGAAGGGTGAGCAGTTCTTC.

The chain joins TRBV28 to TRBJ2-3; no firm D call. This CDR3 is built from 12 residues. V was shortened by 7 bases and J by 5 bases, with 10 bases between the two germline ends. Germline V CDR1 and CDR2: MDHEN, SYDVKM. The CDR3 is CASTSGGDTQYF. The CDR3 region has the DNA TGTGCCAGCACCTCCGGTGGAGATACGCAGTATTTT.

The V gene is TRBV7-8, the J gene TRBJ1-4; 12 nucleotides align to TRBD1. Germline V CDR1 and CDR2: SGHVS, FQNEAQ. The V gene end was trimmed by 6 bases and the J gene end by 8 bases; junction bases not matched to a gene: 4. This CDR3 is 14 amino acids long. The CDR3 region is CASSSGTGGEKLFF. CDR3 nucleotide sequence: TGTGCCAGCAGTTCCGGGACAGGGGGCGAAAAACTGTTTTTT.

This clone has a single count. The V and J genes are TRBV5-1 and TRBJ2-1; TRBD1 matches at 7 bases. Germline V gene sequence: CDR1 SGHRS, CDR2 YFSETQ. CDR3 length equals 14 residues. J was trimmed by 5 bases and V by 4 bases; bases with no gene match: 6. The CDR3 region is CASSRDRENNEQFF. Written as DNA, the CDR3 is TGCGCCAGCAGCCGGGACAGAGAAAACAATGAGCAGTTCTTC.

V is TRBV12-3 or TRBV12-4 and J is TRBJ2-5; 7 nucleotides match TRBD2. This CDR3 comprises 13 residues. V was pared by 2 bases and J by 9 bases, with 6 bases of the junction left unmatched. The CDR3 region is CASSLNWGGAQYF. The CDR3 DNA reads as TGTGCCAGCAGTTTAAATTGGGGGGGGGCCCAGTACTTC.

This clone was counted once. V and J are TRBV18 and TRBJ2-7; D call uncertain. CDR3 length equals 15 residues. Germline V gives CDR1 KGHSH, CDR2 LQKENI. The ends were cut back, 1 base at V and 5 bases at J, with 15 bases in the middle. The CDR3 protein is CASSPQSVFPHEQYF. The DNA of the CDR3 is TGTGCCAGCTCACCACAGAGTGTCTTTCCCCACGAGCAGTACTTC.

The V call is TRBV21-1, the J call TRBJ2-3; TRBD1, the table's D call, lacks a check against the DNA. TRBV21-1 is a pseudogene locus. The CDR3 is made up of 18 amino acids. The CDR3 DNA reads as TGTGCCAGCAGCCACCCAAAAAAGGAAGGGGATTACACAGATACGCAGTATTTT. Protein sequence: CASSHPKKEGDYTDTQYF.

This chain connects TRBV3-1 (or the pseudogene TRBV3-2) to TRBJ1-1; D unclear. The CDR3 has 13 amino acids. Trimming took 2 bases from V and 1 from J, leaving 5 bases between them. Germline V CDR1 and CDR2: LGHDT, YNNKEL (reference sequence). CDR3 loop: CASSQQENTEAFF. The CDR3 DNA is TGTGCCAGCAGCCAACAGGAGAACACTGAAGCTTTCTTT.

This chain links TRBV9 with TRBJ2-3, with TRBD2 matching 7 bases. With V trimmed by 0 bases and J by 2 bases, 3 bases remained unmatched. This CDR3 comprises 15 residues. The V gene's germline CDR1 is SGDLS and CDR2 YYNGEE. DNA for the CDR3: TGTGCCAGCAGCGTAGCAGCGGGGAACACAGATACGCAGTATTTT. Translated, it gives CASSVAAGNTDTQYF.

The chain employs TRBV24-1 and TRBJ1-3; possibly TRBD1 for D (6 bases). The germline gives CDR1 KGHDR, CDR2 SFDVKD. This CDR3 comprises 16 residues. Trimming removed 4 bases at V and 3 bases at J, with 15 bases between. The CDR3 reads CATSDNTGTIGNTIYF. CDR3 in DNA: TGTGCCACCAGTGACAACACAGGGACTATTGGAAACACCATATATTTT.

The chain couples TRBV5-1 to TRBJ2-5, with 10 bases aligning to TRBD1. J was trimmed by 5 bases and V by 0 bases; bases with no gene match: 7. This CDR3 region has 16 residues. The germline V gene encodes CDR1 SGHRS and CDR2 YFSETQ. In nucleotides, the CDR3 is TGCGCCAGCAGCTTGGAGGGGACAGGGGTTGTGGAGACCCAGTACTTC. Protein sequence: CASSLEGTGVVETQYF.

This chain joins TRBV23-1 and TRBJ2-7, with TRBD1 matching 7 bases. TRBV23-1 is flagged as an ORF with uncertain function. The V and J ends lost 3 bases and 5 bases, in that order; junction bases with no gene match: 13. The CDR3 is 16 amino acids. The CDR3 sequence: CASSHLRQGTSNEQYF. CDR3 nucleotide sequence: TGCGCCAGCAGTCACCTGCGACAGGGAACCAGTAACGAGCAGTACTTC.

The rearrangement uses TRBV5-1 and TRBJ1-6; 8 nucleotides line up with TRBD1. This CDR3 comprises 14 residues. Per the germline V gene, CDR1 is SGHRS and CDR2 is YFSETQ. Unmatched junction bases numbered 7, after V lost 4 bases and J lost 10 bases. The CDR3 here is CASSPGQDGSPLHF. For the CDR3, the DNA is TGCGCCAGCAGCCCGGGACAGGATGGATCACCCCTCCACTTT.

This rearrangement joins TRBV4-3 to TRBJ2-7; 7 bases align to TRBD1. The CDR3 has 13 residues. Trimming cost V 4 bases and J 7 bases; bases outside gene matches: 7. The germline V gene encodes CDR1 LGHNA and CDR2 YSLEER. DNA for the CDR3: TGCGCCAGCAGCCGTGACAGGGAAGGGGAGCAGTACTTC. It yields the protein CASSRDREGEQYF.

The chain couples TRBV5-4 to TRBJ2-3, with 8 bases lining up with TRBD2. The CDR3 consists of 15 residues. J lost 2 bases, V lost 1 base, and 3 bases had no gene match. Germline CDR1 reads SGHNT; CDR2 reads YYREEE (reference sequence). This chain's CDR3 is CASSLFGRVTDTQYF. The CDR3 nucleotides are TGTGCCAGCAGCTTGTTCGGGAGGGTCACAGATACGCAGTATTTT.

The chain combines TRBV20-1 with TRBJ2-7, with D unclear. V was shortened by 5 bases and J by 7 bases, with 12 bases between the two germline ends. The CDR3 sequence is 11 residues long. CDR1 and CDR2 from the germline V gene are DFQATT and SNEGSKA (reference sequence). DNA of the CDR3: TGCAGTGCTGGTGCCGCTAGGGAGCAGTACTTC. Its translation is CSAGAAREQYF.

The genes are TRBV28 and TRBJ1-5, with 8 bases lining up with TRBD1. This CDR3 has 15 residues. Unmatched junction bases numbered 10, after V lost 7 bases and J lost 5 bases. Germline values: CDR1 MDHEN, CDR2 SYDVKM. CDR3 sequence (DNA): TGTGCCAGCAACATGGGGGGACAGGTGTATCAGCCCCAGCATTTT. Translation gives CASNMGGQVYQPQHF.